A selection of T cell receptor beta chains follows, all from one sample in a study of OX40 agonist ivuxolimab in advanced cancers. Profiled with immunoSEQ multiplex PCR; TCRdb holds only in-frame clones, not every one. The sample carries 70,000 to 95,000 clones, just over 85% recorded once. Sequences were derived from CD4+ or CD8+ T cells sorted from blood, sampled in a trial of the OX40 agonist ivuxolimab. Every receptor here comes from an adult with an advanced solid tumor such as melanoma, head and neck, liver or kidney cancer. CDR3s include the opening cysteine and the closing phenylalanine or tryptophan. Each record gives: CDR3 protein, CDR3 DNA, D gene, V gene, J gene, clone size. A D gene is named only where the DNA matches it firmly. Size is omitted from some rows. Given values are once, few, many or a class for expanded clones.

CDR3 protein: CASSQGQGQQYF
CDR3 DNA: TGTGCCAGCAGCCAGGGACAGGGTCAGCAGTACTTC
D gene: TRBD1
V gene: TRBV9
J gene: TRBJ2-7
clone size: few

CDR3 protein: CASSLGGSGNTIYF
CDR3 DNA: TGTGCCAGCAGCTTGGGGGGGTCTGGAAACACCATATATTTT
D gene: .
V gene: TRBV5-4
J gene: TRBJ1-3
clone size: .

CDR3 protein: CSVVEGRYTEAFF
CDR3 DNA: TGCAGCGTTGTCGAGGGGCGGTACACTGAAGCTTTCTTT
D gene: .
V gene: TRBV29-1
J gene: TRBJ1-1
clone size: once

CDR3 protein: CASSLRGQGEYGYTF
CDR3 DNA: TGCGCCAGCAGCCTCCGGGGACAGGGTGAATATGGCTACACCTTC
D gene: TRBD1
V gene: TRBV5-1
J gene: TRBJ1-2
clone size: .

CDR3 protein: CASSRGLGTGNEQFF
CDR3 DNA: TGTGCCAGCAGCAGAGGACTAGGAACGGGCAATGAGCAGTTCTTC
D gene: TRBD2
V gene: TRBV5-4
J gene: TRBJ2-1
clone size: once

CDR3 protein: CASSSRTSGRDNEQFF
CDR3 DNA: TGTGCCAGCAGTTCAAGGACTAGCGGGAGAGACAATGAGCAGTTCTTC
D gene: TRBD2
V gene: TRBV6-5
J gene: TRBJ2-1
clone size: .

CDR3 protein: CASSPYGSGMSTDTQYF
CDR3 DNA: TGCGCCAGCAGCCCTTACGGTAGCGGGATGAGCACAGATACGCAGTATTTT
D gene: TRBD2
V gene: TRBV5-1
J gene: TRBJ2-3
clone size: few

CDR3 protein: CASSQGAGEPLHF
CDR3 DNA: TGCGCCAGCAGCCAGGGGGCCGGGGAACCCCTCCACTTT
D gene: TRBD1
V gene: TRBV5-1
J gene: TRBJ1-6
clone size: .

CDR3 protein: CASAELAGGRGDTQYF
CDR3 DNA: TGCGCCAGCGCAGAACTAGCGGGAGGTCGGGGAGATACGCAGTATTTT
D gene: TRBD2
V gene: TRBV5-1
J gene: TRBJ2-3
clone size: .

CDR3 protein: CAISEGSNYGYTF
CDR3 DNA: TGTGCCATCAGTGAGGGCAGTAACTATGGCTACACCTTC
D gene: .
V gene: TRBV10-3
J gene: TRBJ1-2
clone size: .

CDR3 protein: CASSLSISSTDTQYF
CDR3 DNA: TGTGCCAGCAGCTTATCCATCTCTAGCACAGATACGCAGTATTTT
D gene: .
V gene: TRBV11-2
J gene: TRBJ2-3
clone size: .

CDR3 protein: CASSLRDRSTGELFF
CDR3 DNA: TGTGCCAGCAGTCTCCGTGACAGATCTACCGGGGAGCTGTTTTTT
D gene: .
V gene: TRBV6-6
J gene: TRBJ2-2
clone size: .

CDR3 protein: CASSLIPRDTQYF
CDR3 DNA: TGTGCCAGCAGTTTGATTCCGCGAGATACGCAGTATTTT
D gene: .
V gene: TRBV27
J gene: TRBJ2-3
clone size: .

CDR3 protein: CASSRLGVGYTF
CDR3 DNA: TGTGCCAGCAGCCGACTCGGGGTCGGCTACACCTTC
D gene: .
V gene: TRBV6-5
J gene: TRBJ1-2
clone size: .

CDR3 protein: CASSPPSGQGRETQYF
CDR3 DNA: TGTGCCAGCTCACCGCCGTCGGGACAGGGAAGAGAGACCCAGTACTTC
D gene: TRBD1
V gene: TRBV18
J gene: TRBJ2-5
clone size: .

CDR3 protein: CASRNGRGSGELFF
CDR3 DNA: TGCGCCAGCAGAAACGGACGGGGGTCCGGGGAGCTGTTTTTT
D gene: .
V gene: TRBV5-1
J gene: TRBJ2-2
clone size: .

CDR3 protein: CASIPSQGGTNYGYTF
CDR3 DNA: TGTGCCAGCATCCCCAGCCAGGGGGGAACTAACTATGGCTACACCTTC
D gene: TRBD1
V gene: TRBV2
J gene: TRBJ1-2
clone size: .

CDR3 protein: CASSLIGGSYGYTF
CDR3 DNA: TGTGCCAGCAGTTTAATAGGGGGCTCCTATGGCTACACCTTC
D gene: TRBD1
V gene: TRBV28
J gene: TRBJ1-2
clone size: .

CDR3 protein: CASSYGTSDSTDTQYF
CDR3 DNA: TGTGCCAGCAGCTACGGGACTAGCGACAGCACAGATACGCAGTATTTT
D gene: TRBD2
V gene: TRBV2
J gene: TRBJ2-3
clone size: .

CDR3 protein: CASSERLGTETQYF
CDR3 DNA: TGCGCCAGCAGTGAAAGACTGGGGACGGAGACCCAGTACTTC
D gene: .
V gene: TRBV5-1
J gene: TRBJ2-5
clone size: once

CDR3 protein: CAINRVLDTEAFF
CDR3 DNA: TGTGCCATCAACCGAGTCCTGGACACTGAAGCTTTCTTT
D gene: .
V gene: TRBV10-3
J gene: TRBJ1-1
clone size: few

CDR3 protein: CASRLSGQANEQYF
CDR3 DNA: TGTGCCAGCAGACTCTCGGGACAGGCCAACGAGCAGTACTTC
D gene: TRBD1
V gene: TRBV28
J gene: TRBJ2-7
clone size: .

CDR3 protein: CASSSGPHNEQFF
CDR3 DNA: TGTGCCAGCAGCTCAGGACCACACAATGAGCAGTTCTTC
D gene: .
V gene: TRBV7-2
J gene: TRBJ2-1
clone size: many

CDR3 protein: CASSQERLAYEQYF
CDR3 DNA: TGTGCCAGCAGCCAAGAGCGCCTCGCCTACGAGCAGTACTTC
D gene: .
V gene: TRBV4-2
J gene: TRBJ2-7
clone size: .

CDR3 protein: CASSRIRPGELFF
CDR3 DNA: TGTGCCAGCAGCCGAATCCGGCCCGGGGAGCTGTTTTTT
D gene: .
V gene: TRBV11-1
J gene: TRBJ2-2
clone size: .

CDR3 protein: CATSRGDGSQETQYF
CDR3 DNA: TGTGCCACCAGCAGAGGGGACGGGTCCCAAGAGACCCAGTACTTC
D gene: .
V gene: TRBV15
J gene: TRBJ2-5
clone size: .

CDR3 protein: CAWSVTGLDQPQHF
CDR3 DNA: TGTGCCTGGAGTGTAACGGGGTTAGATCAGCCCCAGCATTTT
D gene: .
V gene: TRBV30
J gene: TRBJ1-5
clone size: .

CDR3 protein: CASHPGQGNTEAFF
CDR3 DNA: TGTGCCAGCCACCCGGGACAGGGGAACACTGAAGCTTTCTTT
D gene: TRBD1
V gene: TRBV2
J gene: TRBJ1-1
clone size: .